The present T cell receptor (beta chain) was sequenced within a study of beta chain features in type 1 diabetes. Study outcomes and limitations: In every one of the four CD4+ subsets, TCRB CDR3s were moderately but significantly shorter in Type 1 diabetes patients. An over-representation of cells with high TCR expression could result from cDNA sequencing.

The germline V gene encodes CDR1 LNHDA and CDR2 SQIVND (reference sequence). This CDR3 region has 12 residues. Expressed TCRB transcripts were sequenced because the isolated RNA had all been reverse transcribed beforehand. Sequencing was performed with immunoSEQ multiplex PCR; in TCRdb, only in-frame clones are kept and a portion is missing. The sample shows 330,000 or so clones, over 10% of them seen only once. A few counts support this clone. As yet, its antigen is unknown. Source material: naive CD4+ T cells from blood. The chain employs TRBV19 and TRBJ2-1; tentatively, D is TRBD1 (6 bases). The sequence derives from a woman aged 18-35 years with type 1 diabetes. The CDR3 region has the DNA TGTGACCTTTGGACAGTCTTTAGGGGGCAGTTCTTC. Its translation: CDLWTVFRGQFF.